Given below is one T cell receptor beta chain in context. The data are from a study of blood T cell repertoires in COVID-19. Turning to the study itself: Sites across the United States, Italy and Spain contributed samples from acute and convalescent COVID-19.

Profiling relied on immunoSEQ multiplex PCR, and the TCRdb table lists in-frame clones only, not all of them. The sample records roughly 500,000 clones, approximately 89% being singletons. Germline V CDR1 and CDR2: MNHNY, SVGAGI (reference sequence). The J segment lost 6 bases and the V segment lost 2 bases, leaving 6 bases of the junction unmatched. The CDR3 loop spans 14 amino acids. The source is a man aged 18 to 29 with COVID-19, enrolled during active disease. The J gene is TRBJ2-5, the V gene TRBV6-6, with TRBD2 matching over 7 bases. The sequencing input was peripheral blood. The CDR3 DNA follows: TGTGCCAGCAGTTACGGGGGAGGGCGGAAGACCCAGTACTTC. Translation gives CASSYGGGRKTQYF.